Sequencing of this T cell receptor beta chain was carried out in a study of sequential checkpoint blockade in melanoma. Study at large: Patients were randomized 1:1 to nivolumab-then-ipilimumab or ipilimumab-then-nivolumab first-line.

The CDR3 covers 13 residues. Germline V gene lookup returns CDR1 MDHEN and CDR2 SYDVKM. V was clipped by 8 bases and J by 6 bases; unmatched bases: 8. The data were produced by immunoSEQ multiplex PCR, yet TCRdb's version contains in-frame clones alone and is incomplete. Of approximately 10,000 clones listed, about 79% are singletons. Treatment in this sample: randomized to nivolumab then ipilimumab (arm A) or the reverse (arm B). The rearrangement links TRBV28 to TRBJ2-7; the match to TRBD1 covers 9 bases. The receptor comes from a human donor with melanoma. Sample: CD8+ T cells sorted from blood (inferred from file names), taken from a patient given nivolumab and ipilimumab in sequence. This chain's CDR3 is CASSADRGSEQYF. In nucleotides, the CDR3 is TGTGCCAGCTCAGCGGACAGGGGTTCCGAGCAGTACTTC.